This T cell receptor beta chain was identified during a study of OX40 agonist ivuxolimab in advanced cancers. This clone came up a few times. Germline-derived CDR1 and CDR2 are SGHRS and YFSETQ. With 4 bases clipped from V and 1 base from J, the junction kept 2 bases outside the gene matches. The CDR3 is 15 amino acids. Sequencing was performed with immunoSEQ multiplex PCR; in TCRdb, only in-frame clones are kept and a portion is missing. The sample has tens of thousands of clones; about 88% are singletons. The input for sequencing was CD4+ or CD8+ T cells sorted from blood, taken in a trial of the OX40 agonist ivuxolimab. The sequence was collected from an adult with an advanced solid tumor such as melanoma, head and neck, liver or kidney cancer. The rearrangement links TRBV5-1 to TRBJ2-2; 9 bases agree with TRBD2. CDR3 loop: CASSSGGLNTGELFF. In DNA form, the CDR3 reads TGCGCCAGCAGCAGCGGGGGGTTGAACACCGGGGAGCTGTTTTTT.